This T cell receptor (beta chain) is from a study of blood T cell repertoires in COVID-19. Profiled with immunoSEQ multiplex PCR; TCRdb holds only in-frame clones, not every one. The sample lists hundreds of thousands of clones, 87% seen once, with 6% in the top ten. In this sample, this clone turned up a few times. The CDR3 loop spans 15 amino acids. Germline V CDR1 and CDR2: SGHVS, FNYEAQ. The ends lost 3 bases at V and 5 bases at J; junction bases unmatched: 8. Material for sequencing was PBMCs or T cells enriched from blood (not recorded which). This sequence was found in a woman aged 40 to 50 who had recovered from COVID-19. This chain links TRBV7-6 with TRBJ1-1; TRBD1 aligns across 8 bases. The CDR3 loop is CASSFFATGVTEAFF. CDR3 DNA sequence: TGTGCCAGCAGCTTTTTTGCGACAGGGGTAACTGAAGCTTTCTTT. The full variable domain, with the rest looked up from reference TRBV7-6 and TRBJ1-1, is GAGVSQSPRYKVTKRGQDVALRCDPISGHVSLYWYRQALGQGPEFLTYFNYEAQQDKSGLPNDRFSAERPEGSISTLTIQRTEQRDSAMYRCASSFFATGVTEAFFGQGTRLTVV.